Below are 3 T cell receptor beta chains sequenced from a single sample in a study of T cell repertoires in cytomegalovirus infection (dated by TCRdb to the late 2010s). For sequencing, an Illumina HiSeq 1500 was employed. TCRdb reprocessed the public reads (quality trimming at Q25 with fastp, clone calling with MiXCR) and kept in-frame beta chains. All rows with the same CDR3 protein become a single entry with the most common DNA and genes. The sample data list approximately 250,000 distinct CDR3 sequences, and approximately 10% of these were observed just once. Over 13% of the sample goes to the ten largest clones. Sequencing used PBMCs. The receptors derive from a human donor in good health (CMV status not recorded). Some clones in this sample may be carry-over from other donors' samples.

As to this clonotype: Compared with germline, one end of the junction differs, possibly owing to a read error. The V and J genes are TRBV7-2 and TRBJ1-6, with D possibly being TRBD1 (5 bases). The CDR3 totals 14 residues. Per the germline V gene, CDR1 is SGHTA and CDR2 is FQGNSA. The CDR3 loop is CASSVGAYNSSLHF. The DNA for the CDR3 is TGTGCCAGCAGCGTAGGGGCCTATAATTCATCCCTCCACTTT.

The CDR3 DNA reads TGTGCCAGCAGCTTTACAGGGGCAAGGAGCACTGAAGCTTTCTTT. Its translation: CASSFTGARSTEAFF. The V call is TRBV5-8, the J call TRBJ1-1; TRBD1 matches at 7 bases. Germline lookup yields CDR1 SGHTS and CDR2 YDEGEE. The ends lost 2 bases at V and 4 bases at J; junction bases unmatched: 8. The CDR3 runs to 15 residues.

This clonotype was seen at least ten times. Relative to the germline gene, one junction end is altered; a read error may explain this. The chain couples TRBV6-2 or TRBV6-3 to TRBJ1-2, with no clear D. The CDR3 consists of 12 residues. CDR1 MNHEY and CDR2 SVGEGT come from the germline V gene. The CDR3 bases are TGTGCCAGCAGGAACGTGGCCCGGAACAGTTACTTC. It translates to CASRNVARNSYF.